This TCR beta chain is from a study of cytomegalovirus exposure and HLA in healthy donors. The CDR3 extends over 19 amino acids. Germline lookup yields CDR1 KGHSH and CDR2 LQKENI. V lost 3 bases and J lost 6; bases outside the gene matches: 16. The donors were part of the validation cohort of around 110 subjects. That cohort was separate from the first cohort, which comprised 500 to 850 subjects. TCRdb's table, derived via immunoSEQ multiplex PCR, lists solely in-frame clones and lacks some. The data contain under 250,000 clones, 75% to 95% of them singletons. V is TRBV18 and J is TRBJ2-7, with TRBD2 identical over 14 bases. The sequencing sample was made of PBMCs. This sequence originates from a woman aged 18-35 years in good health and CMV-seronegative. CDR3: CASSPGGTSGSSSLIEQYF. CDR3 in DNA: TGTGCCAGCTCACCGGGAGGGACTAGCGGGAGTAGTTCGTTAATCGAGCAGTACTTC. The whole variable domain, remainder taken from reference TRBV18 and TRBJ2-7, is NAGVMQNPRHLVRRRGQEARLRCSPMKGHSHVYWYRQLPEEGLKFMVYLQKENIIDESGMPKERFSAEFPKEGPSILRIQQVVRGDSAAYFCASSPGGTSGSSSLIEQYFGPGTRLTVT.